Shown below are 10 T cell receptor beta chains from a single sample sequenced in a study of T cell responses to AZD1222 COVID-19 vaccine. The assay was immunoSEQ multiplex PCR, and TCRdb's table has in-frame clones only and misses some. This sample has about 100,000 clones, with 70% to 90% found just once. The source material was peripheral blood, sampled on day 0 of AZD1222 vaccination. All receptors derive from an adult in good health.

This chain joins TRBV29-1 and TRBJ2-2; possible D gene TRBD2, 6 bases. The germline CDR1 and CDR2 sequences are SQVTM and ANQGSEA. V lost 5 bases to trimming and J lost 0 bases, with 13 bases between them. The CDR3 extends over 15 amino acids. CDR3 loop: CSVSSGVSNTGELFF. In nucleotides, the CDR3 is TGCAGCGTTTCCTCGGGGGTCTCGAACACCGGGGAGCTGTTTTTT.

This chain connects TRBV25-1 to TRBJ2-1; a possible D gene is TRBD2 (6 bases). The germline V and J ends were trimmed by 8 bases and 6 bases, with 17 bases remaining between them. The CDR3 has 14 residues. Germline assignment: CDR1 MGHDK and CDR2 SYGVNS. This CDR3 reads CASLPTSSGNEQFF. CDR3 coding DNA: TGTGCCAGCCTCCCGACTAGTTCGGGCAATGAGCAGTTCTTC.

The V gene is TRBV7-2, the J gene TRBJ1-1; perhaps TRBD1 as D (6 bases). V gave up 1 base and J gave up 2 bases, with 11 bases separating them. CDR3 length equals 15 residues. CDR1 is SGHTA, CDR2 FQGNSA, per germline. CDR3 in DNA: TGTGCCAGCAGCTTAGGCGGACAGCCAAACACTGAAGCTTTCTTT. Its translation: CASSLGGQPNTEAFF.

This chain links TRBV7-2 with TRBJ1-5, with TRBD1 matching 7 bases. The CDR3 loop spans 15 amino acids. The ends lost 1 base at V and 6 bases at J; junction bases unmatched: 6. CDR1 and CDR2 from the germline V gene are SGHTA and FQGNSA. The CDR3 DNA follows: TGTGCCAGCAGCTTAGGTGGACAGGAGAGTCAGCCCCAGCATTTT. Translating it yields CASSLGGQESQPQHF.

This chain uses TRBV19 with TRBJ2-1; either TRBD1 or TRBD2 may supply D (5 bases each). Trimming left V 11 bases short and J 2 bases short, with 19 bases between. The length of the CDR3 is 15 residues. The V gene's germline CDR1 is LNHDA and CDR2 SQIVND (reference sequence). CDR3 sequence reads: CAPPRASRAYNEQFF. DNA for the CDR3: TGTGCCCCCCCGCGAGCTAGCAGGGCCTACAATGAGCAGTTCTTC.

This chain joins TRBV4-1 and TRBJ2-1; maybe TRBD2 (6 bases). The germline V gene encodes CDR1 MGHRA and CDR2 YSYEKL. CDR3 length: 15 amino acids. V was shortened by 1 base and J by 2 bases, with 9 bases between the two germline ends. The CDR3 spells CASSQVAGTYNEQFF. CDR3 coding DNA: TGCGCCAGCAGCCAAGTGGCGGGAACCTACAATGAGCAGTTCTTC.

The chain combines TRBV19 with TRBJ2-6; D gene ambiguous. The CDR3 is made up of 16 amino acids. V was trimmed by 6 bases and J by 4 bases, leaving 16 bases between them. CDR1 is LNHDA, CDR2 SQIVND, per germline (reference sequence). CDR3 sequence reads: CASRRAATSGANVLTF. The CDR3 DNA reads TGTGCCAGTAGAAGGGCAGCTACGTCCGGGGCCAACGTCCTGACTTTC.

The genes are TRBV5-4 and TRBJ2-7; no reliable D call. The V gene lost 0 bases and the J gene lost 5 bases, with 9 bases spanning the gap. The germline CDR1 and CDR2 sequences are SGHNT and YYREEE (reference sequence). CDR3 size: 13 residues. CDR3 in DNA: TGTGCCAGCAGCTTGGGTCGCTGGGACGAGCAGTACGTC. Its translation is CASSLGRWDEQYV.

The chain recombines TRBV4-1 with TRBJ2-7; tentative D call: TRBD1 (5 bases). V gave up 1 base and J gave up 8 bases, with 9 bases separating them. This CDR3 is built from 12 residues. CDR1 and CDR2 (germline): MGHRA, YSYEKL. CDR3 residues: CASSQGQGKQYF. The CDR3, as DNA: TGCGCCAGCAGCCAAGGCCAGGGAAAGCAGTACTTC.

The V call is TRBV6-2 or TRBV6-3, the J call TRBJ1-5; D gene uncertain. The ends were cut back, 0 bases at V and 0 bases at J, with 9 bases in the middle. Germline V gene sequence: CDR1 MNHEY, CDR2 SVGEGT. This CDR3 spans 16 amino acids. The CDR3 here is CASSYSAVYSNQPQHF. In nucleotides, the CDR3 is TGTGCCAGCAGTTACTCGGCAGTTTATAGCAATCAGCCCCAGCATTTT.